The present TCR beta chain was sequenced within a study of CD8 T cells in Susac syndrome. The V gene's germline CDR1 is MNHEY and CDR2 SVGAGI. The CDR3 runs 15 residues. V was shortened by 6 bases and J by 1 base, with 16 bases between the two germline ends. The authors reverse transcribed roughly 0.45 to 1 ug RNA with random hexamers. TCRdb re-called the immunoSEQ multiplex PCR reads through MiXCR, storing one row per CDR3 protein. The sample records 150,000 or so distinct CDR3 sequences, approximately 90% being singletons. Sequencing input: CD4+ T cells from PBMCs. The clonotype comes from a human donor in good health. J is TRBJ2-7 and V is TRBV6-5; D is ambiguous. CDR3 sequence: CASSPRWQLSYEQYF. For the CDR3, the DNA is TGTGCCAGCAGCCCTCGATGGCAGCTGTCCTACGAGCAGTACTTC.